This is a list of T cell receptor beta chains from one sample in a study of blood T cell repertoires in COVID-19. Profiled with immunoSEQ multiplex PCR; TCRdb holds only in-frame clones, not every one. This repertoire shows approximately 31,000 clones, roughly 90% found once; its top ten account for approximately 3.7%. Sample: peripheral blood. The receptor source for this set is a man aged 60 to 69 with acute or convalescent COVID-19. Both conserved end residues are part of each CDR3. A D gene is named only where the DNA matches it firmly. The size field is filled for only some rows; it gives once, few, many or a size class.

CDR3aa: CASSTLALGEKLFF
CDR3nt: TGTGCCAGTAGTACCCTAGCCCTGGGGGAAAAACTGTTTTTT
abundance: -
d_gene: -
v_gene: TRBV19
j_gene: TRBJ1-4

CDR3aa: CASSSVAQVEQFF
CDR3nt: TGTGCCAGCAGTTCCGTAGCGCAGGTTGAGCAGTTCTTC
abundance: once
d_gene: -
v_gene: TRBV27
j_gene: TRBJ2-1

CDR3aa: CASSFHSYGRPLSYEQYF
CDR3nt: TGTGCCAGCAGCTTTCACAGTTACGGGAGGCCCCTCTCCTACGAGCAGTACTTC
abundance: -
d_gene: TRBD2
v_gene: TRBV7-8
j_gene: TRBJ2-7

CDR3aa: CASSQEGLAGVEQFF
CDR3nt: TGCGCCAGCAGCCAAGAAGGCCTAGCGGGAGTTGAGCAGTTCTTC
abundance: -
d_gene: TRBD2
v_gene: TRBV4-3
j_gene: TRBJ2-1

CDR3aa: CAISEGAGESSPLHF
CDR3nt: TGTGCCATCAGTGAGGGGGCAGGGGAAAGTTCACCCCTCCACTTT
abundance: -
d_gene: -
v_gene: TRBV10-3
j_gene: TRBJ1-6

CDR3aa: CASSVAGQGNYGYTF
CDR3nt: TGTGCCAGCAGCGTTGCGGGACAGGGCAACTATGGCTACACCTTC
abundance: -
d_gene: TRBD1
v_gene: TRBV9
j_gene: TRBJ1-2

CDR3aa: CAISDSTGGVYGYTF
CDR3nt: TGTGCCATCAGTGACTCTACAGGGGGCGTCTATGGCTACACCTTC
abundance: -
d_gene: TRBD1
v_gene: TRBV10-3
j_gene: TRBJ1-2

CDR3aa: CASSSLPGGGETQYF
CDR3nt: TGTGCCAGCAGCTCCCTACCGGGAGGGGGTGAGACCCAGTACTTC
abundance: -
d_gene: TRBD2
v_gene: TRBV5-4
j_gene: TRBJ2-5

CDR3aa: CATSDSSGENEKLFF
CDR3nt: TGTGCCACCAGTGACTCCTCGGGGGAGAATGAAAAACTGTTTTTT
abundance: once
d_gene: -
v_gene: TRBV24-1
j_gene: TRBJ1-4

CDR3aa: CASRDTTYEQYF
CDR3nt: TGTGCCAGCCGGGACACCACCTACGAGCAGTACTTC
abundance: -
d_gene: -
v_gene: TRBV6-5
j_gene: TRBJ2-7

CDR3aa: CASTATGENTEAFF
CDR3nt: TGTGCCAGTACCGCGACAGGGGAGAACACTGAAGCTTTCTTT
abundance: -
d_gene: TRBD1
v_gene: TRBV19
j_gene: TRBJ1-1

CDR3aa: CASSHYRDGYTF
CDR3nt: TGTGCCAGCAGTCATTACAGGGATGGCTACACCTTC
abundance: -
d_gene: -
v_gene: TRBV6-5
j_gene: TRBJ1-2

CDR3aa: CASSLGQSSGANVLTF
CDR3nt: TGTGCCAGCAGTCTTGGACAAAGCTCTGGGGCCAACGTCCTGACTTTC
abundance: -
d_gene: -
v_gene: TRBV2
j_gene: TRBJ2-6

CDR3aa: CASSFSGRAHTGELFF
CDR3nt: TGTGCCAGCAGCTTCTCCGGGAGGGCGCACACCGGGGAGCTGTTTTTT
abundance: -
d_gene: TRBD2
v_gene: TRBV11-2
j_gene: TRBJ2-2

CDR3aa: CASSQDPDTSNTEAFF
CDR3nt: TGTGCCAGCAGCCAAGACCCGGACACATCGAACACTGAAGCTTTCTTT
abundance: -
d_gene: -
v_gene: TRBV3-1/TRBV3-2
j_gene: TRBJ1-1

CDR3aa: CASSLEGDNSYEQYF
CDR3nt: TGTGCCAGCAGCTTAGAAGGGGATAACTCCTACGAGCAGTACTTC
abundance: -
d_gene: -
v_gene: TRBV11-3
j_gene: TRBJ2-7

CDR3aa: CASSFRDSNSPLHF
CDR3nt: TGTGCCAGCAGTTTCCGGGACAGCAATTCACCCCTCCACTTT
abundance: -
d_gene: TRBD1
v_gene: TRBV27
j_gene: TRBJ1-6

CDR3aa: CASSPRGAGPTYGYTF
CDR3nt: TGTGCCAGCAGTCCCCGGGGGGCGGGACCAACCTATGGCTACACCTTC
abundance: -
d_gene: -
v_gene: TRBV28
j_gene: TRBJ1-2

CDR3aa: CASSSGGTAGELFF
CDR3nt: TGTGCCAGCAGCTCGGGGGGGACGGCCGGGGAGCTGTTTTTT
abundance: once
d_gene: TRBD2
v_gene: TRBV7-2
j_gene: TRBJ2-2

CDR3aa: CASSPRYNEQFF
CDR3nt: TGTGCCAGCAGCCCCCGTTACAATGAGCAGTTCTTC
abundance: -
d_gene: -
v_gene: TRBV7-8
j_gene: TRBJ2-1

CDR3aa: CASSQVSGFYLAKNIQYF
CDR3nt: TGTGCCAGCAGCCAAGTATCCGGGTTCTACCTAGCCAAAAACATTCAGTACTTC
abundance: -
d_gene: -
v_gene: TRBV3-1/TRBV3-2
j_gene: TRBJ2-4

CDR3aa: CASSPNNEQFF
CDR3nt: TGTGCCAGCAGCCCAAACAATGAGCAGTTCTTC
abundance: -
d_gene: -
v_gene: TRBV5-5
j_gene: TRBJ2-1